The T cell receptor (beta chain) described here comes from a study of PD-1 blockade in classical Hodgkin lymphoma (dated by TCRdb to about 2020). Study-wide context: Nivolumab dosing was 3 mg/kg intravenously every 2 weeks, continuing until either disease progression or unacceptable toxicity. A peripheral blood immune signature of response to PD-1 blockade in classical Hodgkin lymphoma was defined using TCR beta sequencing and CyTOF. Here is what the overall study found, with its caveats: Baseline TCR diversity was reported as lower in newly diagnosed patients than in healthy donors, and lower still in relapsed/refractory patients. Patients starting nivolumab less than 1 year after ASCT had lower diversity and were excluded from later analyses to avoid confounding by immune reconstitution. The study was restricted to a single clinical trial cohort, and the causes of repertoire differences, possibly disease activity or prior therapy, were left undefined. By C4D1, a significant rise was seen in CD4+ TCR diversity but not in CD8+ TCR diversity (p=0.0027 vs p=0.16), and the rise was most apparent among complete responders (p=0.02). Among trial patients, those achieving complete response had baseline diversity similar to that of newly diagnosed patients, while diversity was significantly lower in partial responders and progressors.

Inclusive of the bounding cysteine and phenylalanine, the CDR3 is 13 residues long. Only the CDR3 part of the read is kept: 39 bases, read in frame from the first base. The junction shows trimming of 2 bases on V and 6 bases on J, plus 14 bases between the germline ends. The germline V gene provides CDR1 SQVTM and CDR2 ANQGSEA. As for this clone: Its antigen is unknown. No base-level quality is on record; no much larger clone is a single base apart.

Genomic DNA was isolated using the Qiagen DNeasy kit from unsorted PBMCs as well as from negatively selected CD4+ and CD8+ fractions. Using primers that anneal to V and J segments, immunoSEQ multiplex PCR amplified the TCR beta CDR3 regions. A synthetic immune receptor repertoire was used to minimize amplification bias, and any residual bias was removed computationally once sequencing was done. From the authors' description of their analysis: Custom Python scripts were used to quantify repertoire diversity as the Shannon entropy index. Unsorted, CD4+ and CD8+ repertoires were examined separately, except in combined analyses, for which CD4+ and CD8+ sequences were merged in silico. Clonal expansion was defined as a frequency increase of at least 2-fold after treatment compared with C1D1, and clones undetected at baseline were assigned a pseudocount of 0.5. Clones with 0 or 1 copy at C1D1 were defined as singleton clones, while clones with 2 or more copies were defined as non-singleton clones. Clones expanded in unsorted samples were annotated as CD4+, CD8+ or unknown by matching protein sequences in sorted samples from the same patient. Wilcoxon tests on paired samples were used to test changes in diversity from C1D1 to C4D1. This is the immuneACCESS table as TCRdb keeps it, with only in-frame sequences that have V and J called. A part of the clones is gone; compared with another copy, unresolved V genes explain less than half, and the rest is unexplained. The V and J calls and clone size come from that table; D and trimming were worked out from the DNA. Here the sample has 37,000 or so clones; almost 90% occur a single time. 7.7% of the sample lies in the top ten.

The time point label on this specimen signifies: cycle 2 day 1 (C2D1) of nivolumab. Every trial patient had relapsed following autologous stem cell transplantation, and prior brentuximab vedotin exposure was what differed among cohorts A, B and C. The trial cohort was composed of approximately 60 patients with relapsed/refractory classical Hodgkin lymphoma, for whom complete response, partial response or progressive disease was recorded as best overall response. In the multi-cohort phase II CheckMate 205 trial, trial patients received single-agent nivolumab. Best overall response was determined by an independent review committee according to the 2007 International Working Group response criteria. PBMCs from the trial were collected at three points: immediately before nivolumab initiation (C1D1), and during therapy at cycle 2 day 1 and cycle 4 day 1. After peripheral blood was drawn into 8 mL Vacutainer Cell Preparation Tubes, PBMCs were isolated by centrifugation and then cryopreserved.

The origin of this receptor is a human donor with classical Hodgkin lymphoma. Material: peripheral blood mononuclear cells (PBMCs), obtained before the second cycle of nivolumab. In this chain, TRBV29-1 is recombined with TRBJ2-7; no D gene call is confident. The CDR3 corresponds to CSVESVISGEQYF. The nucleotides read TGCAGCGTTGAATCCGTTATCAGTGGCGAGCAGTACTTC.